This T cell receptor (beta chain) was captured by sequencing in a study of T cells in women clearing cervical HPV infection. About the research overall: Control women cleared a single incident HPV16 infection within 12 months.

The repertoire was sequenced with immunoSEQ multiplex PCR; TCRdb's copy has only in-frame clones and lacks some. This repertoire includes some 32,000 clones. CDR1 and CDR2 (germline): DFQATT, SNEGSKA (reference sequence). CDR3 size: 16 residues. In regard to this clone: The CDR3 is cut off 3 residues early in the read; its end comes from the germline J gene.

This TCR derives from a woman between 18 and 69 years old with a cervical HPV16 infection that either progressed to CIN3+ or cleared (not recorded which). Sequencing was done on a sample of blood buffy coat. The chain joins TRBV20-1 to TRBJ1-4; possible D gene TRBD1, 5 bases. The sequenced CDR3 bases are TGCAGTGCTAGACCCACCACGGGGGAATATAATTCACCA. Residues: CSARPTTGEYNSP. The full CDR3 is CSARPTTGEYNSPLFF.